A single sample is the source of the 18 T cell receptor beta chains below, sequenced in a study of CD8+CD57+ T cells in acquired aplastic anemia. Flow cytometry had shown expanded CD8+CD57+ cells in the patients chosen for sequencing. The TCR beta profiling, which covered VDJ combination and CDR3 sequence, was carried out using genomic DNA as the template. A single record per CDR3 protein comes from TCRdb applying MiXCR to the reads. The profile shows roughly 200,000 distinct CDR3 sequences, 65% of them singletons. The specimen sequenced was sorted CD4+, CD8+, or CD8+CD57+ T cells (not recorded which) from PBMCs. These receptors all stem from a human donor with aplastic anemia.

The table lists this clonotype with many counts. The J gene is TRBJ1-6, the V gene TRBV19; D is unclear. Germline CDR1 and CDR2: LNHDA and SQIVND (reference sequence). V was clipped by 6 bases and J by 0 bases, with 6 bases between them. The CDR3 loop spans 14 amino acids. CDR3 sequence (DNA): TGTGCCAGTAGCGGGAGCTCCTATAATTCACCCCTCCACTTT. Protein product: CASSGSSYNSPLHF.

This clonotype was recorded once. The chain links TRBV30 to TRBJ2-1, with D possibly being TRBD1 (6 bases). V shed 2 bases and J shed 5 bases, with 7 bases lying between them. The germline gives CDR1 GTSNPN, CDR2 SVGIG (reference sequence). The CDR3 length is 12 residues. CDR3 sequence: CAWSRDNNEQFF. As DNA, the CDR3 is TGTGCCTGGAGTCGGGACAACAATGAGCAGTTCTTC.

The chain recombines TRBV2 with TRBJ2-1; a weak D match, TRBD2 (5 bases). The germline V and J ends were trimmed by 6 bases and 12 bases, with 21 bases remaining between them. Per germline, CDR1 SNHLY and CDR2 FYNNEI. The CDR3 is 14 amino acids. The CDR3 here is CASSQGPQLEGQFF. Here the CDR3 DNA reads TGTGCCAGCAGCCAAGGTCCCCAGCTAGAGGGGCAGTTCTTC.

CDR3 bases: TGTGCCAGCATACTAGCGGGCACAGATACGCAGTATTTT. Protein product: CASILAGTDTQYF. V is TRBV6-1 and J is TRBJ2-3; 8 nucleotides agree with TRBD2. With 7 bases clipped from V and 1 base from J, the junction kept 1 base outside the gene matches. There are 13 residues in the CDR3. Per germline, CDR1 MNHNS and CDR2 SASEGT.

The gene calls are TRBV6-1 and TRBJ2-1, with no clear D. Germline assignment: CDR1 MNHNS and CDR2 SASEGT. Trimming left V 8 bases short and J 12 bases short, with 17 bases between. The CDR3 covers 12 residues. CDR3 loop: CASLRRGLGQFF. The CDR3 coding sequence is TGTGCCAGCCTGCGGCGCGGTTTGGGGCAGTTCTTC.

The chain links TRBV19 to TRBJ1-5; no definite D call. This CDR3 region has 13 residues. The germline V gene encodes CDR1 LNHDA and CDR2 SQIVND (reference sequence). Trimming took off 3 bases at V and 6 bases at J, with 9 bases between the two ends. The CDR3 coding sequence is TGTGCCAGTAGTATGGAGGGTAGTCAGCCCCAGCATTTT. Encoded protein: CASSMEGSQPQHF. The full variable domain, with the rest looked up from reference TRBV19 and TRBJ1-5, is DGGITQSPKYLFRKEGQNVTLSCEQNLNHDAMYWYRQDPGQGLRLIYYSQIVNDFQKGDIAEGYSVSREKKESFPLTVTSAQKNPTAFYLCASSMEGSQPQHFGDGTRLSIL.

This chain connects TRBV29-1 to TRBJ2-7, with 10 positions matching TRBD1. After removal of 7 bases from V and 4 bases from J, the junction contained 4 bases not matched to a gene. The CDR3 consists of 12 residues. CDR1 and CDR2 (germline): SQVTM, ANQGSEA. The CDR3 spells CSGRDRGYEQYF. The CDR3 nucleotides are TGCAGCGGACGGGACAGGGGATACGAGCAGTACTTC.

The chain recombines TRBV7-9 with TRBJ2-3; D ambiguous. Germline V CDR1 and CDR2: SEHNR, FQNEAQ (reference sequence). The CDR3 runs 15 residues. V lost 0 bases to trimming and J lost 0 bases, with 7 bases between them. CDR3 in amino acids: CASSLAGKSTDTQYF. The CDR3 DNA follows: TGTGCCAGCAGCTTAGCAGGGAAGAGCACAGATACGCAGTATTTT.

This clonotype turned up a few times. The V gene is TRBV15, the J gene TRBJ2-1; D may be TRBD2 (5 bases). CDR1 and CDR2 (germline): LNHNV, YYDKDF (reference sequence). Trimming took off 2 bases at V and 8 bases at J, with 13 bases between the two ends. The CDR3 length is 14 residues. The CDR3 protein is CATSRPEGAYEQFF. For the CDR3, the DNA is TGTGCCACCAGCAGACCTGAGGGTGCCTATGAGCAGTTCTTC.

This clonotype occurred a few times. This sequence joins TRBV13 and TRBJ2-5; the D gene could be TRBD1 or TRBD2 (5 bases each). From germline, CDR1 is PRHDT and CDR2 FYEKMQ (reference sequence). This CDR3 comprises 15 residues. V was cut by 4 bases and J by 0 bases, with 12 bases left in between. CDR3 loop: CASSSGPSYQETQYF. In DNA, the CDR3 is TGTGCCAGCAGCTCGGGACCGTCGTACCAAGAGACCCAGTACTTC.

This clonotype was seen more than once but under ten times. This chain links TRBV2 with TRBJ2-1, with 13 bases identical to TRBD2. V lost 3 bases to trimming and J lost 7 bases; unmatched junction nucleotides: 6. The CDR3 is 16 residues long. Per germline, CDR1 SNHLY and CDR2 FYNNEI. The CDR3 here is CASSDELAGGRNEQFF. The CDR3 region has the DNA TGTGCCAGCAGTGATGAACTAGCGGGGGGGCGTAATGAGCAGTTCTTC.

The V call is TRBV9, the J call TRBJ1-1; D gene uncertain. The CDR3 is made up of 14 amino acids. The germline gives CDR1 SGDLS, CDR2 YYNGEE. The V end lost 0 bases, the J end lost 4 bases, and 10 bases lay between the germline ends. CDR3: CASSVVARGTEAFF. The CDR3 DNA reads as TGTGCCAGCAGCGTAGTTGCGAGAGGCACTGAAGCTTTCTTT. Drawing the rest from reference TRBV9 and TRBJ1-1, the complete variable domain is DSGVTQTPKHLITATGQRVTLRCSPRSGDLSVYWYQQSLDQGLQFLIQYYNGEERAKGNILERFSAQQFPDLHSELNLSSLELGDSALYFCASSVVARGTEAFFGQGTRLTVV.

V usage is TRBV29-1 and J usage is TRBJ2-2; D uncertain. The V gene's germline CDR1 is SQVTM and CDR2 ANQGSEA. The CDR3 sequence is 14 residues long. V lost 5 bases to trimming and J lost 4 bases, with 14 bases between them. The CDR3 nucleotides read TGCAGCGTTCGGGTGGGGTCGGGCACCGGGGAGCTGTTTTTT. Translation gives CSVRVGSGTGELFF.

The DNA of the CDR3 is TGCAGTGCTAGCGGGCAGGTACGCTCTGGGGCCAACGTCCTGACTTTC. It yields the protein CSASGQVRSGANVLTF. V gene TRBV20-1 combines with J gene TRBJ2-6; D is ambiguous. The CDR3 extends over 16 amino acids. V was clipped by 3 bases and J by 0 bases, with 12 bases between them. The germline V gene encodes CDR1 DFQATT and CDR2 SNEGSKA (reference sequence).

The chain employs TRBV19 and TRBJ2-1; TRBD2 agrees at 8 bases. Germline CDR1 is LNHDA and CDR2 is SQIVND (reference sequence). The junction had 3 bases not matched to a gene; V was cut back by 5 bases and J by 0 bases. CDR3 length: 15 amino acids. As DNA, the CDR3 is TGTGCCAGTAGTCGGGAGGGCAGCTCCTACAATGAGCAGTTCTTC. It yields the protein CASSREGSSYNEQFF.

This clonotype turned up a few times. This chain uses TRBV15 with TRBJ2-7, with 9 bases fitting TRBD1. The CDR3 runs 17 residues. The germline V gene has CDR1 LNHNV and CDR2 YYDKDF (reference sequence). With V trimmed by 2 bases and J by 0 bases, 8 bases remained unmatched. The CDR3 here is CATSRPFPGQGSYEQYF. CDR3 sequence (DNA): TGTGCCACCAGCAGACCATTTCCGGGACAGGGCTCCTACGAGCAGTACTTC.

This clonotype has a count of ten or more. This chain joins TRBV9 and TRBJ1-1; no clear D gene. CDR3 length: 12 amino acids. Germline V gene lookup returns CDR1 SGDLS and CDR2 YYNGEE. The ends were cut back, 3 bases at V and 0 bases at J, with 3 bases in the middle. CDR3 residues: CASSGMNTEAFF. The CDR3 region has the DNA TGTGCCAGCAGCGGGATGAACACTGAAGCTTTCTTT.

This sequence joins TRBV7-3 and TRBJ2-6, with D uncertain. This CDR3 contains 16 residues. V was pared by 0 bases and J by 0 bases, with 6 bases between. Per the germline V gene, CDR1 is SGHTA and CDR2 is FQGTGA. The CDR3 nucleotides read TGTGCCAGCAGCTTAACGTCCAGCTCTGGGGCCAACGTCCTGACTTTC. Translating it yields CASSLTSSSGANVLTF.